The clone carrying this TCR beta chain was seen more than once but under ten times. Its antigen is as yet unknown. These data originate in a study of cytomegalovirus exposure and HLA in healthy donors. As for the study in general: Earlier work reported 100 million to 130 million unique TCR beta sequences from about 170 million T cells.

Study results and limitations: Donor immune exposure was known only as CMV serostatus. Later analysis demonstrated an association between a missense DCLRE1C variant and TCR beta V- and J-gene trimming. In most subjects, TCR beta sequences reportedly gave accurate predictions of HLA-A and HLA-B alleles.

The PCR used 60 Vbeta and 13 Jbeta primers. Sequenced by immunoSEQ multiplex PCR; TCRdb stores in-frame clones only, minus some. The repertoire holds 80,000 to 95,000 clones, roughly 69% seen once, with 6% to 6.5% in the top ten. This CDR3 comprises 16 residues. The ends lost 5 bases at V and 5 bases at J; junction bases unmatched: 8. Looked up from germline, CDR1 is SGHNT and CDR2 is YENEEA. This sequence was found in a young woman in good health and CMV-seronegative. The V gene is TRBV11-3, the J gene TRBJ2-5, with 13 nucleotides matching TRBD2. Sequences were obtained from PBMCs. The CDR3 nucleotides are TGTGCCAGCAGCCGGGGGACTAGCGGGGATGGGGAGACCCAGTACTTC. Translating gives CASSRGTSGDGETQYF.